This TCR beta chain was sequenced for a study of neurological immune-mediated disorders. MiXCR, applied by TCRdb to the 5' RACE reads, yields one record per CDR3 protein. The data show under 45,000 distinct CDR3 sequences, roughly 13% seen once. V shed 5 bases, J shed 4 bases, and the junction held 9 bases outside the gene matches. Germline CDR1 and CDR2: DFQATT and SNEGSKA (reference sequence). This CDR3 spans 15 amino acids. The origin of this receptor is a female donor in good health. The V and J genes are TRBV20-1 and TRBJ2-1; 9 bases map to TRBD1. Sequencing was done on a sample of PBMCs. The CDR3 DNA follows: TGCAGTGCTTCCAGGGGCGACAGGGGGTACAATGAGCAGTTCTTC. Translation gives CSASRGDRGYNEQFF.